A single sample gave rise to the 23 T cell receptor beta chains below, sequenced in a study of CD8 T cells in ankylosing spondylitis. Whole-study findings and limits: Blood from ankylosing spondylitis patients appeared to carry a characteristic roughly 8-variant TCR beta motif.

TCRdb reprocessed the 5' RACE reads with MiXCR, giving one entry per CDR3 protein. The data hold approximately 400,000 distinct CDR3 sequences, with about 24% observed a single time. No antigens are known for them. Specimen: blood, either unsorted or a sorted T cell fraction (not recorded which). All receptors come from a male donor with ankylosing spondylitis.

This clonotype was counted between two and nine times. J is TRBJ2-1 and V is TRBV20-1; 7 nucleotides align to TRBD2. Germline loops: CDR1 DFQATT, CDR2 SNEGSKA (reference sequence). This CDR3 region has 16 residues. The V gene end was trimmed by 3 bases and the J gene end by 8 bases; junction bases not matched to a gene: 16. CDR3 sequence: CSARWPLGGSEDEQFF. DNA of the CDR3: TGCAGTGCTAGGTGGCCTCTGGGCGGGAGCGAGGATGAGCAGTTCTTC.

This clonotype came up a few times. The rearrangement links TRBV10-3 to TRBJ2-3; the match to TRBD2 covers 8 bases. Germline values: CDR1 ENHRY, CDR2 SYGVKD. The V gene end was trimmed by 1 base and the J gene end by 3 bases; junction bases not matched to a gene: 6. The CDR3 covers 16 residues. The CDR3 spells CAISELGLVATDTQYF. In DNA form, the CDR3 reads TGTGCCATCAGTGAGTTGGGACTAGTGGCGACAGATACGCAGTATTTT.

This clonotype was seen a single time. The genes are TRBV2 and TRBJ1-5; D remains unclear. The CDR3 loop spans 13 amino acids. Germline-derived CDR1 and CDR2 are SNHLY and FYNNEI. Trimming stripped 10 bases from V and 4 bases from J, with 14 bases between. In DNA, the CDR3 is TGTGCCACCCAGAGTGAACTAAATCAGCCCCAGCATTTT. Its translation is CATQSELNQPQHF.

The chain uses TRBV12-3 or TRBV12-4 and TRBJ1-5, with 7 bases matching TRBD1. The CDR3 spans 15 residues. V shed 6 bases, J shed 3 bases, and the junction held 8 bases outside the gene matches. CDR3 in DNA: TGTGCCAGCAGCTCAGGGGGAGGGAACAATCAGCCCCAGCATTTT. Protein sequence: CASSSGGGNNQPQHF.

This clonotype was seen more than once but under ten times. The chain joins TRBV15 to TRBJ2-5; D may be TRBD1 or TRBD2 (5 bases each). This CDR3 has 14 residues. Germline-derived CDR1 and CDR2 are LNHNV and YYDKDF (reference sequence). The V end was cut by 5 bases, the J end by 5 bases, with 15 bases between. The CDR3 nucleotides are TGTGCCACCAGCCCCCCGGGACGATGGGAGACCCAGTACTTC. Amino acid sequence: CATSPPGRWETQYF.

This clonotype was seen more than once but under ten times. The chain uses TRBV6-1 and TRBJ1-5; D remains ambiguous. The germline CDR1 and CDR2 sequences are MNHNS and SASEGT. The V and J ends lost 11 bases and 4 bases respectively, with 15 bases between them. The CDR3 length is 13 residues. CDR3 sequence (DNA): TGTGCCGCAGCCCAATCAAATAATCAGCCCCAGCATTTT. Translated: CAAAQSNNQPQHF.

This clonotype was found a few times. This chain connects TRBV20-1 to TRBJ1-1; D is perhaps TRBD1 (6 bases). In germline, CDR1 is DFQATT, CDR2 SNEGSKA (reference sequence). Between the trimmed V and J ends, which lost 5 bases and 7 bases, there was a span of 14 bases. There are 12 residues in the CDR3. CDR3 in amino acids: CSARRQEFEAFF. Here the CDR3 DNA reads TGCAGTGCTCGGAGACAGGAGTTTGAAGCTTTCTTT.

DNA of the CDR3: TGCAGCGTTACCCCGGTGGGGACCTTGGAGACGCAGTATTTT. Its protein product is CSVTPVGTLETQYF. The chain links TRBV29-1 to TRBJ2-3, with D tentatively TRBD1 or TRBD2 (5 bases each). The CDR3 totals 14 residues. Germline lookup yields CDR1 SQVTM and CDR2 ANQGSEA. Between the trimmed V and J ends, which lost 5 bases and 9 bases, there was a span of 21 bases.

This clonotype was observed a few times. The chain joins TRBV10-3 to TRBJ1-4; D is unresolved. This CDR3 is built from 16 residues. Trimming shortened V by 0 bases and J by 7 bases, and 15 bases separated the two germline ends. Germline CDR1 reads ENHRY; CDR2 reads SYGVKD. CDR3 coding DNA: TGTGCCATCAGTGAGTCGCGACAAAGGCCTGGTGAAAAACTGTTTTTT. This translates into CAISESRQRPGEKLFF.

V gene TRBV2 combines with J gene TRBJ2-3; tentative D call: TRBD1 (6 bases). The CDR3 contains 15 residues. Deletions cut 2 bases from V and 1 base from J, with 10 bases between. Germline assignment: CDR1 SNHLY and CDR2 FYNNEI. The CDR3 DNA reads TGTGCCAGCAGTGAAAGTAGGACAGGCACAGATACGCAGTATTTT. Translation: CASSESRTGTDTQYF.

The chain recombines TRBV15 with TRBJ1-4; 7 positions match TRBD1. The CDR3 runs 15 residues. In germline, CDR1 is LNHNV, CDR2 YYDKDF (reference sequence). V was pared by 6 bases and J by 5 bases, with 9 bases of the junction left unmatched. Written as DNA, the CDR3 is TGTGCCACCAGAACAAGCAGGGGGTGGAATGAAAAACTGTTTTTT. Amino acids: CATRTSRGWNEKLFF.

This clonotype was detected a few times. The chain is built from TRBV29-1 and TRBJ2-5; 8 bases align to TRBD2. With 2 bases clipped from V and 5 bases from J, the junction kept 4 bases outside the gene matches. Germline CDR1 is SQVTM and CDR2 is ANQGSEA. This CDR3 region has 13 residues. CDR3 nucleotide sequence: TGCAGCGTTGAAACCAGCGGGAGTGAGACCCAGTACTTC. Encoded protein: CSVETSGSETQYF.

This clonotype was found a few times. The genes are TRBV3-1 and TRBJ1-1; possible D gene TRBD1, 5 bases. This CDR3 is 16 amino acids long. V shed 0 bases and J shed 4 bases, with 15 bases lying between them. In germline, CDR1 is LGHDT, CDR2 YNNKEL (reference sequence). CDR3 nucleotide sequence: TGTGCCAGCAGCCAAGAGAGTGGGGGTTGGGGCACTGAAGCTTTCTTT. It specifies CASSQESGGWGTEAFF.

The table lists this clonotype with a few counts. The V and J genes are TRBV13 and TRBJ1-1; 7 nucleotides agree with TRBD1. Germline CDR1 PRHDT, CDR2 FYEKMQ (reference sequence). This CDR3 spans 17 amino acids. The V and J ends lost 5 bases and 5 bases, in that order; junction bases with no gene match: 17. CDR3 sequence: CASSTLGDRSPGTEAFF. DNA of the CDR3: TGTGCCAGCAGCACCCTGGGGGACAGATCCCCGGGGACTGAAGCTTTCTTT.

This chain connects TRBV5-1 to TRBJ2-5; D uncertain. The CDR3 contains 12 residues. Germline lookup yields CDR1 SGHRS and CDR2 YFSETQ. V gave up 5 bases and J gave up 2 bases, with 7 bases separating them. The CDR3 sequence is CASSATQETQYF. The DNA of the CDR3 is TGCGCCAGCAGTGCCACTCAAGAGACCCAGTACTTC.

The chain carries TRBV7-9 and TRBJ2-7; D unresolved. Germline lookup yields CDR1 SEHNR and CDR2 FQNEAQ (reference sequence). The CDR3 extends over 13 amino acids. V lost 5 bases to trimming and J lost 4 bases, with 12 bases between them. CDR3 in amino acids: CASSQNWDYEQYF. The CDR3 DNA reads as TGTGCCAGCAGCCAAAATTGGGATTACGAGCAGTACTTC.

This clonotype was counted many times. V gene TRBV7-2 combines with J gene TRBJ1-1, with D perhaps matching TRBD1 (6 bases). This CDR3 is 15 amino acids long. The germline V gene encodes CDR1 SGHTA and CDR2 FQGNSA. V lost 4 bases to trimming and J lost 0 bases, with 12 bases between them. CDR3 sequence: CASSSGQYMNTEAFF. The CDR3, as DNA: TGTGCCAGCAGCTCTGGACAGTACATGAACACTGAAGCTTTCTTT.

CDR3 in amino acids: CASSFRGYYGYTF. CDR3 nucleotides: TGTGCCAGCAGTTTCAGAGGATACTATGGCTACACCTTC. This chain links TRBV27 with TRBJ1-2; D gene ambiguous. V gave up 3 bases and J gave up 3 bases, with 8 bases separating them. Germline V CDR1 and CDR2: MNHEY, SMNVEV (reference sequence). CDR3 length: 13 amino acids.

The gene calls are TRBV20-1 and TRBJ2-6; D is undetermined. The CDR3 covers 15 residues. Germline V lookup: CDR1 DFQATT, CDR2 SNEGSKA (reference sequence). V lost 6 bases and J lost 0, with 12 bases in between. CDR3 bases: TGCAGTGCCCCTCAATCCCACTCTGGGGCCAACGTCCTGACTTTC. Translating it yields CSAPQSHSGANVLTF.

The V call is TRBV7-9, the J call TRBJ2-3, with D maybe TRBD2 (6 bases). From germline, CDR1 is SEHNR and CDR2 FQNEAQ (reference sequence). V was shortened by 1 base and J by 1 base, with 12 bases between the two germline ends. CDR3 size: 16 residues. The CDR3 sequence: CASSLVWEEGTDTQYF. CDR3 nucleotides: TGTGCCAGCAGCTTAGTGTGGGAGGAGGGCACAGATACGCAGTATTTT.

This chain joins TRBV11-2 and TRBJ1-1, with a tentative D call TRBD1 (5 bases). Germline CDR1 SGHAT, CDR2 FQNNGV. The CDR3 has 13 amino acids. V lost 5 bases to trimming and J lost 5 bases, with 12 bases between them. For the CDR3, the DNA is TGTGCCAGCAGCCGGGGACTAATGACTGAAGCTTTCTTT. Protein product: CASSRGLMTEAFF. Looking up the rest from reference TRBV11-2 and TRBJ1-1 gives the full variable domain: EAGVAQSPRYKIIEKRQSVAFWCNPISGHATLYWYQQILGQGPKLLIQFQNNGVVDDSQLPKDRFSAERLKGVDSTLKIQPAKLEDSAVYLCASSRGLMTEAFFGQGTRLTVV.

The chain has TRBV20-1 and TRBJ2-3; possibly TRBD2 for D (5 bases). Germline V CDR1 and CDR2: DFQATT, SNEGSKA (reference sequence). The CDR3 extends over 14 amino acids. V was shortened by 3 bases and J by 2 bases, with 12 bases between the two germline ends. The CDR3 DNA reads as TGCAGTGCTAGTAGGACTTTGGTCACAGATACGCAGTATTTT. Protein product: CSASRTLVTDTQYF.

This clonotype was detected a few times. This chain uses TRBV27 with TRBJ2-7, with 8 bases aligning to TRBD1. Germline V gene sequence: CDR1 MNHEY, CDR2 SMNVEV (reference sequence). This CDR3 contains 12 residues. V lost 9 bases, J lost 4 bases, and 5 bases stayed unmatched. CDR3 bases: TGTGCCAGACAGGGGGAGCGATACGAGCAGTACTTC. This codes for CARQGERYEQYF.